The 7 T cell receptor beta chains below all came from one sample that was sequenced in a study of siplizumab effects on memory and regulatory T cells. Sequenced by immunoSEQ multiplex PCR; TCRdb stores in-frame clones only, minus some. The repertoire includes about 91,000 clones, under 95% of them detected once, and 6.5% to 8% sits in the top ten. Sequences were obtained from CD8+ T cells sorted from blood. The receptors come from a human donor in good health.

J is TRBJ2-7 and V is TRBV7-9, with D uncertain. This CDR3 spans 14 amino acids. V shed 4 bases and J shed 5 bases, with 15 bases lying between them. Germline-derived CDR1 and CDR2 are SEHNR and FQNEAQ (reference sequence). CDR3 in DNA: TGTGCCAGCAGCTCCCCGGCAAGATCCGACGAGCAGTACTTC. Its translation: CASSSPARSDEQYF. Complete variable domain (other parts from reference TRBV7-9 and TRBJ2-7): DTGVSQNPRHKITKRGQNVTFRCDPISEHNRLYWYRQTLGQGPEFLTYFQNEAQLEKSRLLSDRFSAERPKGSFSTLEIQRTEQGDSAMYLCASSSPARSDEQYFGPGTRLTVT.

This chain links TRBV5-1 with TRBJ2-5; possible D gene TRBD2, 5 bases. The CDR3 covers 14 residues. V gave up 0 bases and J gave up 5 bases, with 11 bases separating them. Per germline, CDR1 SGHRS and CDR2 YFSETQ. The CDR3 here is CASSLALSGETQYF. DNA for the CDR3: TGCGCCAGCAGCTTGGCTCTATCGGGGGAGACCCAGTACTTC.

As for this clone: Possible read error: a much larger clone is one base away. The CDR3 spells CASSLGPGGNQPQHF. The CDR3 bases are TGCGCCAGCAGCTTGGGTCCGGGAGGCAATCAGCCCCAGCATTTT. The chain joins TRBV5-1 to TRBJ1-5; no firm D call. Germline loops: CDR1 SGHRS, CDR2 YFSETQ. V lost 0 bases, J lost 2 bases, and 9 bases lay in between. This CDR3 spans 15 amino acids.

The V call is TRBV30, the J call TRBJ2-2; unclear D gene. V lost 5 bases and J 6 bases, leaving 10 bases between the germline ends. The germline gives CDR1 GTSNPN, CDR2 SVGIG (reference sequence). The CDR3 consists of 12 residues. CDR3 coding DNA: TGTGCCTGGGCCCTTGTCGCCGGGGAGCTGTTTTTT. This codes for CAWALVAGELFF.

V gene TRBV7-9 combines with J gene TRBJ2-5; D may be TRBD2 (5 bases). Germline assignment: CDR1 SEHNR and CDR2 FQNEAQ (reference sequence). V was clipped by 1 base and J by 5 bases, with 5 bases between them. The CDR3 extends over 12 amino acids. The CDR3 region has the DNA TGTGCCAGCAGCTTAGGGAGGGAGACCCAGTACTTC. Translating gives CASSLGRETQYF. The whole variable domain, filled in from reference TRBV7-9 and TRBJ2-5, reads DTGVSQNPRHKITKRGQNVTFRCDPISEHNRLYWYRQTLGQGPEFLTYFQNEAQLEKSRLLSDRFSAERPKGSFSTLEIQRTEQGDSAMYLCASSLGRETQYFGPGTRLLVL.

V and J are TRBV19 and TRBJ2-1, with 7 bases fitting TRBD1. The V and J ends lost 9 bases and 4 bases, in that order; junction bases with no gene match: 6. The germline V gene has CDR1 LNHDA and CDR2 SQIVND (reference sequence). The CDR3 is made up of 13 amino acids. The CDR3 DNA sequence: TGTGCCAGCGGGACAGCAATATACAATGAGCAGTTCTTC. It specifies CASGTAIYNEQFF. The variable domain in full, with the rest retrieved from reference TRBV19 and TRBJ2-1, is DGGITQSPKYLFRKEGQNVTLSCEQNLNHDAMYWYRQDPGQGLRLIYYSQIVNDFQKGDIAEGYSVSREKKESFPLTVTSAQKNPTAFYLCASGTAIYNEQFFGPGTRLTVL.

The chain has TRBV7-2 and TRBJ2-1, with D perhaps matching TRBD1 (6 bases). CDR1 is SGHTA, CDR2 FQGNSA, per germline. The ends were cut back, 2 bases at V and 3 bases at J, with 14 bases in the middle. The CDR3 extends over 16 amino acids. The CDR3 region has the DNA TGTGCCAGCAGCTTAAATGAGGGGGTGGTCTACAATGAGCAGTTCTTC. Translation: CASSLNEGVVYNEQFF.